The clone carrying this T cell receptor (beta chain) was counted between two and nine times. Its target is not known. These data are taken from a study of response to subunit inactivated influenza vaccine. The study, taken as a whole, reports: That few new T cells are recruited by each seasonal influenza vaccination was the authors' suggestion.

MiXCR, applied by TCRdb to the RT-PCR reads, yields one record per CDR3 protein. The data show fewer than 700,000 distinct CDR3 sequences, about an eighth seen once. Germline V gene sequence: CDR1 SGHRS, CDR2 YFSETQ. CDR3 length equals 12 residues. V shed 4 bases and J shed 9 bases, with 11 bases lying between them. The chain joins TRBV5-1 to TRBJ2-1, with D perhaps matching TRBD2 (6 bases). The source material was PBMCs from blood, sampled roughly 46 days after vaccination. The receptor comes from a man in his fifties who received an inactivated influenza vaccine. The CDR3 DNA reads TGCGCCAGCAGCCTCATAGCGGTTGAGCAGTTCTTC. This gives the protein CASSLIAVEQFF.